What follows are 26 T cell receptor beta chains derived from one specimen sequenced in a study of PD-1 blockade in classical Hodgkin lymphoma. Indicated time point: newly diagnosed, previously untreated cHL patient sample. Some clones are missing from TCRdb's copy, which holds only in-frame ones; the method was immunoSEQ multiplex PCR. In the table there are 45,000 or so clones, approximately 91% of which are singletons. Material for sequencing was peripheral blood mononuclear cells (PBMCs). The receptor source for this set is a human donor with classical Hodgkin lymphoma.

J is TRBJ1-4 and V is TRBV19; 7 nucleotides match TRBD1. V shed 2 bases, J shed 13 bases, and the junction held 16 bases outside the gene matches. The CDR3 is 16 amino acids. The germline CDR1 and CDR2 sequences are LNHDA and SQIVND (reference sequence). DNA for the CDR3: TGTGCCAGTAGTATAACTCAATGGCGACAGGGCGGGGGACTGTTTTTT. Translation gives CASSITQWRQGGGLFF. Using reference TRBV19 and TRBJ1-4 for the parts outside the CDR3, the full variable domain is DGGITQSPKYLFRKEGQNVTLSCEQNLNHDAMYWYRQDPGQGLRLIYYSQIVNDFQKGDIAEGYSVSREKKESFPLTVTSAQKNPTAFYLCASSITQWRQGGGLFFGSGTQLSVL.

The chain has TRBV11-2 and TRBJ1-2; no clear D gene. Germline values: CDR1 SGHAT, CDR2 FQNNGV. CDR3 size: 13 residues. Trimming removed 3 bases at V and 5 bases at J, with 10 bases between. The CDR3: CASSFYPQYGYTF. For the CDR3, the DNA is TGTGCCAGCAGCTTTTATCCCCAGTATGGCTACACCTTC. The full variable domain, its missing parts supplied by reference TRBV11-2 and TRBJ1-2, is EAGVAQSPRYKIIEKRQSVAFWCNPISGHATLYWYQQILGQGPKLLIQFQNNGVVDDSQLPKDRFSAERLKGVDSTLKIQPAKLEDSAVYLCASSFYPQYGYTFGSGTRLTVV.

This chain uses TRBV6-1 with TRBJ1-1; 7 positions match TRBD1. The CDR3 is made up of 13 amino acids. Germline loops: CDR1 MNHNS, CDR2 SASEGT. V lost 2 bases and J lost 3; bases outside the gene matches: 0. CDR3 protein: CASSERGHTEAFF. The CDR3 DNA reads TGTGCCAGCAGTGAAAGGGGGCACACTGAAGCTTTCTTT.

The chain couples TRBV15 to TRBJ2-3; 7 positions agree with TRBD2. CDR3 size: 16 residues. Germline CDR1 reads LNHNV; CDR2 reads YYDKDF (reference sequence). Losses at the gene ends were 0 bases for V and 3 bases for J; bases not matched to a gene: 6. DNA for the CDR3: TGTGCCACCAGCAGAGATCTAGCGGTTGGAACAGATACGCAGTATTTT. This gives the protein CATSRDLAVGTDTQYF.

The chain has TRBV29-1 and TRBJ2-5; the D is unclear. V was clipped by 7 bases and J by 1 base, with 13 bases between them. Germline lookup yields CDR1 SQVTM and CDR2 ANQGSEA. The CDR3 has 13 amino acids. CDR3 DNA sequence: TGCAGCGCCCAGTCGGCAGTCCAAGAGACCCAGTACTTC. It is translated as CSAQSAVQETQYF.

The chain is built from TRBV4-1 and TRBJ2-3; D gene uncertain. Trimming removed 0 bases from V and 5 bases from J, with 18 bases in between. The CDR3 spans 17 residues. CDR1 and CDR2 (germline): MGHRA, YSYEKL. In DNA, the CDR3 is TGCGCCAGCAGCCAAGAAGGGCTAGTTGTCTTAGGAGATACGCAGTATTTT. It codes for CASSQEGLVVLGDTQYF.

The V call is TRBV5-1, the J call TRBJ1-2, with a tentative D call TRBD1 (6 bases). Trimming shortened V by 2 bases and J by 2 bases, and 22 bases separated the two germline ends. Germline V gene sequence: CDR1 SGHRS, CDR2 YFSETQ. This CDR3 is built from 18 residues. CDR3 DNA sequence: TGCGCCAGCAGCTTCCACCCACGGGGGCTTACCCTCAACTATGGCTACACCTTC. Encoded protein: CASSFHPRGLTLNYGYTF. The whole variable domain, filled in from reference TRBV5-1 and TRBJ1-2, reads KAGVTQTPRYLIKTRGQQVTLSCSPISGHRSVSWYQQTPGQGLQFLFEYFSETQRNKGNFPGRFSGRQFSNSRSEMNVSTLELGDSALYLCASSFHPRGLTLNYGYTFGSGTRLTVV.

This rearrangement joins TRBV18 to TRBJ1-1, with a possible D match to TRBD1 (6 bases). Germline values: CDR1 KGHSH, CDR2 LQKENI. V was cut by 6 bases and J by 7 bases, with 12 bases left in between. The CDR3 covers 12 residues. The CDR3 DNA reads TGTGCCAGCTCCCCTCAGGGGAGTGAAGCTTTCTTT. Its translation is CASSPQGSEAFF.

The chain carries TRBV5-1 and TRBJ1-4; tentative D call: TRBD1 (5 bases). This CDR3 has 17 residues. Germline V CDR1 and CDR2: SGHRS, YFSETQ. V was clipped by 4 bases and J by 2 bases, with 18 bases between them. The CDR3 here is CASSQGRGTGTNEKLFF. For the CDR3, the DNA is TGCGCCAGCAGCCAGGGACGGGGAACGGGTACTAATGAAAAACTGTTTTTT.

The V gene is TRBV18, the J gene TRBJ1-1; D gene unclear. The CDR3 contains 15 residues. Trimming cost V 3 bases and J 5 bases, with 16 bases left between them. In germline, CDR1 is KGHSH, CDR2 LQKENI. The CDR3: CASSPISSFGTEAFF. The CDR3, as DNA: TGTGCCAGCTCACCTATAAGCTCCTTTGGGACTGAAGCTTTCTTT.

V usage is TRBV4-1 and J usage is TRBJ1-4; 8 bases match TRBD1. V shed 0 bases, J shed 8 bases, and the junction held 11 bases outside the gene matches. CDR3 length: 17 amino acids. Per germline, CDR1 MGHRA and CDR2 YSYEKL. Written as DNA, the CDR3 is TGCGCCAGCAGCCAAGATACGGGGTCAGGGGGCGGGGAAAAACTGTTTTTT. It encodes CASSQDTGSGGGEKLFF.

The V gene is TRBV5-1, the J gene TRBJ2-7; TRBD2 aligns across 9 bases. This CDR3 contains 17 residues. Germline trimming cut 5 bases from V and 7 bases from J; bases unmatched to any gene: 19. Germline V gives CDR1 SGHRS, CDR2 YFSETQ. The CDR3 bases are TGCGCCAGCAGGCGTGGTAGAGGCGGGAGGGCCCCGGGGGAGCAGTACGTC. Translation: CASRRGRGGRAPGEQYV.

J is TRBJ2-5 and V is TRBV6-5; 11 nucleotides match TRBD1. The CDR3 consists of 16 residues. The germline CDR1 and CDR2 sequences are MNHEY and SVGAGI. J was trimmed by 5 bases and V by 2 bases; bases with no gene match: 7. The chain's CDR3 is CASSYPKGQGGETQYF. The CDR3 bases are TGTGCCAGCAGTTACCCCAAGGGACAGGGGGGTGAGACCCAGTACTTC.

The chain combines TRBV9 with TRBJ2-7; 9 nucleotides line up with TRBD2. The CDR3 runs 15 residues. With V trimmed by 0 bases and J by 2 bases, 3 bases remained unmatched. CDR1 and CDR2 from the germline V gene are SGDLS and YYNGEE. The CDR3 DNA is TGTGCCAGCAGCGTAGGACTAGCGGTACCCTACGAGCAGTACTTC. Amino acids: CASSVGLAVPYEQYF.

J is TRBJ2-7 and V is TRBV5-1; 8 nucleotides line up with TRBD1. The CDR3 is 14 residues long. V lost 9 bases and J lost 0; bases outside the gene matches: 8. Germline V gene data show CDR1 as SGHRS and CDR2 as YFSETQ. CDR3 nucleotide sequence: TGCGCCACCCGAAGGGGGACAGGCTCCTACGAGCAGTACTTC. Protein product: CATRRGTGSYEQYF.

The CDR3 loop is CASSAPSGHFIAKNIQYF. The DNA of the CDR3 is TGTGCCAGCAGTGCCCCTTCGGGACACTTTATAGCCAAAAACATTCAGTACTTC. This chain joins TRBV25-1 and TRBJ2-4, with a tentative D call TRBD1 (6 bases). V was trimmed by 4 bases and J by 0 bases, leaving 19 bases between them. Germline V lookup: CDR1 MGHDK, CDR2 SYGVNS. The CDR3 totals 18 residues.

V is TRBV11-2 and J is TRBJ1-4; maybe TRBD1 (6 bases). V was pared by 1 base and J by 8 bases, with 8 bases between. Germline V gene sequence: CDR1 SGHAT, CDR2 FQNNGV. This CDR3 comprises 13 residues. The CDR3 nucleotides are TGTGCCAGCAGCTTAGCAGGGGCCGAAAAACTGTTTTTT. Translation: CASSLAGAEKLFF.

The chain combines TRBV4-1 with TRBJ1-2, with 11 positions matching TRBD1. There are 17 residues in the CDR3. Unmatched junction bases numbered 8, after V lost 2 bases and J lost 3 bases. Germline V gene lookup returns CDR1 MGHRA and CDR2 YSYEKL. Written as DNA, the CDR3 is TGCGCCAGCAGCCAAACCGGGACAGGGGGTTCGTACTATGGCTACACCTTC. Protein sequence: CASSQTGTGGSYYGYTF.

The genes are TRBV6-1 and TRBJ2-5, with a possible D match to TRBD2 (6 bases). V was trimmed by 0 bases and J by 2 bases, leaving 13 bases between them. CDR3 length: 16 amino acids. Germline V CDR1 and CDR2: MNHNS, SASEGT. The CDR3 region has the DNA TGTGCCAGCAGTGAAGCAGCAGCGGGCCTTCAAGAGACCCAGTACTTC. Translation: CASSEAAAGLQETQYF.

The chain links TRBV6-1 to TRBJ1-5, with D perhaps matching TRBD1 (5 bases). Germline-derived CDR1 and CDR2 are MNHNS and SASEGT. Between the trimmed V and J ends, which lost 7 bases and 4 bases, there was a span of 11 bases. The CDR3 runs to 13 residues. Here the CDR3 reads CASILQANQPQHF. CDR3 nucleotides: TGTGCCAGCATCTTACAGGCAAATCAGCCCCAGCATTTT.

This chain joins TRBV5-5 and TRBJ1-2; maybe TRBD1 (6 bases). V was pared by 2 bases and J by 0 bases, with 17 bases between. The CDR3 loop spans 17 amino acids. Germline V gene lookup returns CDR1 SGHKS and CDR2 YYEKEE (reference sequence). Here the CDR3 reads CASSFYPQGLTNYGYTF. The CDR3 coding sequence is TGTGCCAGCAGCTTCTACCCACAGGGTCTGACTAACTATGGCTACACCTTC.

This rearrangement joins TRBV7-2 to TRBJ1-2; unclear D gene. This CDR3 contains 16 residues. The V end lost 0 bases, the J end lost 4 bases, and 15 bases lay between the germline ends. Germline assignment: CDR1 SGHTA and CDR2 FQGNSA. The CDR3 loop reads CASSLARERELYGYTF. CDR3 bases: TGTGCCAGCAGCTTAGCGCGGGAGAGGGAGCTCTATGGCTACACCTTC.

This chain connects TRBV5-1 to TRBJ1-2; 12 bases match TRBD1. Trimming took 4 bases from V and 4 from J; bases not matched to a gene: 8. This CDR3 comprises 16 residues. Germline-derived CDR1 and CDR2 are SGHRS and YFSETQ. Here the CDR3 reads CASSASGTGGGYGYTF. In nucleotides, the CDR3 is TGCGCCAGCAGCGCCTCCGGGACAGGGGGCGGCTATGGCTACACCTTC.

The chain carries TRBV2 and TRBJ2-1; 8 nucleotides line up with TRBD2. From germline, CDR1 is SNHLY and CDR2 FYNNEI. CDR3 length equals 15 residues. The V and J ends lost 4 bases and 4 bases, in that order; junction bases with no gene match: 6. CDR3 sequence reads: CASSGTSGPYNEQFF. CDR3 nucleotide sequence: TGTGCCAGCAGTGGAACTAGCGGACCTTACAATGAGCAGTTCTTC. Filled out from reference TRBV2 and TRBJ2-1, the complete variable domain reads EPEVTQTPSHQVTQMGQEVILRCVPISNHLYFYWYRQILGQKVEFLVSFYNNEISEKSEIFDDQFSVERPDGSNFTLKIRSTKLEDSAMYFCASSGTSGPYNEQFFGPGTRLTVL.

This CDR3 is CASSEWDYRHEQYV. CDR3 coding DNA: TGTGCCAGCAGCGAATGGGACTACCGGCACGAGCAGTACGTC. V gene TRBV7-8 combines with J gene TRBJ2-7; TRBD2 aligns across 7 bases. CDR3 length: 14 amino acids. The V gene end was trimmed by 5 bases and the J gene end by 5 bases; junction bases not matched to a gene: 9. Germline values: CDR1 SGHVS, CDR2 FQNEAQ.

This clone was recorded only once. The chain uses TRBV18 and TRBJ2-1; TRBD2 matches 13 bases. The length of the CDR3 is 15 residues. CDR1 is KGHSH and CDR2 is LQKENI in the germline V gene. Trimming cost V 3 bases and J 8 bases; bases outside gene matches: 4. As DNA, the CDR3 is TGTGCCAGCTCACCTGGGACTAGCGGGATTTATGAGCAGTTCTTC. It yields the protein CASSPGTSGIYEQFF.